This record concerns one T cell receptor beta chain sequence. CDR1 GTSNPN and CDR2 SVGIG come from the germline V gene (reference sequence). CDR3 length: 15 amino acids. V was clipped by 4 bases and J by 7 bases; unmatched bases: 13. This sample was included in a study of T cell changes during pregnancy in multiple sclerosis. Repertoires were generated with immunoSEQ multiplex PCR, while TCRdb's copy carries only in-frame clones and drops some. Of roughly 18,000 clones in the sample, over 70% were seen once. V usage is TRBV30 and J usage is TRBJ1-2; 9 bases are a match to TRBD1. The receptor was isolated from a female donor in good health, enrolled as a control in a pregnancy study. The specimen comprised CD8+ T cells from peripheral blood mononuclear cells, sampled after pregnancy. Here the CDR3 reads CAWNLDRGLSSGYTF. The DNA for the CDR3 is TGTGCCTGGAATCTGGACAGGGGTCTGTCGTCTGGCTACACCTTC. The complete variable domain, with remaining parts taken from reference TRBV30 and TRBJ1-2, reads SQTIHQWPATLVQPVGSPLSLECTVEGTSNPNLYWYRQAAGRGLQLLFYSVGIGQISSEVPQNLSASRPQDRQFILSSKKLLLSDSGFYLCAWNLDRGLSSGYTFGSGTRLTVV.